The 25 T cell receptor beta chains below all came from one sample that was sequenced in a study of T cells after yellow fever vaccination (dated by TCRdb to between 2017 and 2020). Sample treatment or condition, as interpreted from the label and publication: live attenuated yellow fever vaccine strain. The library was prepared using 5' RACE. TCRdb shows the sequencer as Illumina NovaSeq 6000. TCRdb trimmed public reads at Q25 via fastp, called clones via MiXCR and kept in-frame beta chains. CDR3 protein sequences are deduplicated, and each keeps its most common genes and DNA. This sample holds over 300,000 distinct CDR3 sequences; more than 3% were observed only once. The ten largest clones represent less than 25% of the sample. Sequencing used PBMCs, obtained on the day of the yellow fever booster vaccination. Receptors were obtained from a man in his late teens or twenties who received the YFV17D yellow fever vaccine.

This clonotype was seen more than once but under ten times. The chain links TRBV11-2 to TRBJ1-1; the D is unclear. Germline V gene data show CDR1 as SGHAT and CDR2 as FQNNGV. Trimming cost V 1 base and J 12 bases, with 12 bases left between them. CDR3 length: 12 amino acids. CDR3: CASSLGVTFPFF. As DNA, the CDR3 is TGTGCCAGCAGCTTAGGCGTGACTTTCCCTTTCTTT.

This clonotype was seen repeatedly, ten times or more. The chain combines TRBV7-3 with TRBJ2-1; 9 positions match TRBD1. Looked up from germline, CDR1 is SGHTA and CDR2 is FQGTGA. The trim removed 3 bases at V and 8 bases at J, leaving 5 bases unmatched. This CDR3 spans 14 amino acids. This chain's CDR3 is CASSLGQGGDEQFF. The CDR3, as DNA: TGTGCCAGCAGCTTGGGACAGGGTGGCGATGAGCAGTTCTTC.

The rearrangement links TRBV6-4 to TRBJ2-5, with D perhaps TRBD2 (5 bases). Trimming took 4 bases from V and 9 from J, leaving 6 bases between them. Looked up from germline, CDR1 is MRHNA and CDR2 is SNTAGT. This CDR3 has 10 amino acids. CDR3 sequence: CASSGGPQYF. The CDR3 DNA reads as TGTGCCAGCAGTGGAGGGCCCCAGTACTTC.

This clonotype was observed a handful of times. The V gene is TRBV7-9, the J gene TRBJ2-7; D possibly corresponds to TRBD2 (5 bases). From germline, CDR1 is SEHNR and CDR2 FQNEAQ (reference sequence). The CDR3 covers 13 residues. The germline V and J ends were trimmed by 2 bases and 3 bases, with 8 bases remaining between them. CDR3 protein: CASSLPGFYEQYF. As DNA, the CDR3 is TGTGCCAGCAGCTTACCGGGGTTCTACGAGCAGTACTTC. Drawing the rest from reference TRBV7-9 and TRBJ2-7, the complete variable domain is DTGVSQNPRHKITKRGQNVTFRCDPISEHNRLYWYRQTLGQGPEFLTYFQNEAQLEKSRLLSDRFSAERPKGSFSTLEIQRTEQGDSAMYLCASSLPGFYEQYFGPGTRLTVT.

This clonotype was found many times. V usage is TRBV19 and J usage is TRBJ2-2, with 9 positions matching TRBD1. The CDR3 spans 15 residues. CDR1 LNHDA and CDR2 SQIVND come from the germline V gene (reference sequence). J was trimmed by 5 bases and V by 5 bases; bases with no gene match: 6. CDR3 DNA: TGTGCCAGTAGTTTCGGGACAGGGATAACCGGGGAGCTGTTTTTT. This gives the protein CASSFGTGITGELFF.

This clonotype showed up many times. The chain joins TRBV5-1 to TRBJ2-3; D gene ambiguous. V shed 2 bases and J shed 0 bases, with 10 bases lying between them. Germline values: CDR1 SGHRS, CDR2 YFSETQ. CDR3 size: 15 residues. Here the CDR3 reads CASSLQLLSTDTQYF. Written as DNA, the CDR3 is TGCGCCAGCAGCTTACAACTACTTAGCACAGATACGCAGTATTTT. Full variable domain (outside the CDR3, taken from reference TRBV5-1 and TRBJ2-3): KAGVTQTPRYLIKTRGQQVTLSCSPISGHRSVSWYQQTPGQGLQFLFEYFSETQRNKGNFPGRFSGRQFSNSRSEMNVSTLELGDSALYLCASSLQLLSTDTQYFGPGTRLTVL.

In its sample, this clonotype was seen many times. This sequence joins TRBV7-3 and TRBJ2-5; D is unclear. The CDR3 runs to 14 residues. V was clipped by 4 bases and J by 5 bases, with 14 bases between them. Germline values: CDR1 SGHTA, CDR2 FQGTGA. The CDR3: CASSSPTESETQYF. The CDR3 DNA reads as TGTGCCAGCAGCTCCCCGACGGAATCGGAGACCCAGTACTTC.

The chain combines TRBV5-4 with TRBJ2-3; 7 positions match TRBD2. CDR1 is SGHNT and CDR2 is YYREEE in the germline V gene (reference sequence). The J segment lost 1 base and the V segment lost 5 bases, leaving 4 bases of the junction unmatched. The CDR3 is 14 residues long. CDR3 DNA: TGTGCCAGCAGACGGGGGGTGGGCACAGATACGCAGTATTTT. Amino acids: CASRRGVGTDTQYF.

This clonotype was observed a few times. CDR3: CASRPTSSSYEQYF. The CDR3 nucleotides read TGTGCCAGTAGGCCGACGTCATCCTCCTACGAGCAGTACTTC. V usage is TRBV19 and J usage is TRBJ2-7; no clear D. The V gene's germline CDR1 is LNHDA and CDR2 SQIVND (reference sequence). The CDR3 covers 14 residues. Trimming removed 6 bases from V and 0 bases from J, with 12 bases in between.

The table lists this clonotype with a few counts. The chain joins TRBV5-3 to TRBJ1-1; D is unresolved. TRBV5-3 is labeled an ORF, and its function is uncertain. The CDR3 extends over 13 amino acids. The V gene lost 2 bases and the J gene lost 2 bases, with 7 bases spanning the gap. This CDR3 is CARSFCTNTEAFF. The CDR3 nucleotides read TGTGCCAGAAGCTTTTGCACAAACACTGAAGCTTTCTTT.

The chain couples TRBV4-2 to TRBJ1-6, with D perhaps matching TRBD1 (5 bases). Germline lookup yields CDR1 LGHNA and CDR2 YNFKEQ. V gave up 0 bases and J gave up 0 bases, with 12 bases separating them. The CDR3 has 18 residues. In nucleotides, the CDR3 is TGTGCCAGCAGCCAAGATGAGGGGCGGGACTCCTATAATTCACCCCTCCACTTT. It is translated as CASSQDEGRDSYNSPLHF.

This clonotype was observed at least ten times. CDR3 loop: CASRTSGWNTGELFF. CDR3 nucleotides: TGTGCCAGCAGGACTAGCGGGTGGAACACCGGGGAGCTGTTTTTT. The gene calls are TRBV19 and TRBJ2-2; 11 bases fit TRBD2. Germline values: CDR1 LNHDA, CDR2 SQIVND (reference sequence). The J segment lost 1 base and the V segment lost 9 bases, leaving 4 bases of the junction unmatched. The length of the CDR3 is 15 residues.

This clonotype was seen a few times. The chain combines TRBV18 with TRBJ2-5, with D perhaps matching TRBD1 or TRBD2 (6 bases each). Trimming removed 3 bases at V and 3 bases at J, with 8 bases between. The CDR3 has 13 residues. CDR1 and CDR2 from the germline V gene are KGHSH and LQKENI. The CDR3 protein is CASSPGGEETQYF. The DNA for the CDR3 is TGTGCCAGCTCACCCGGGGGCGAAGAGACCCAGTACTTC.

The chain joins TRBV24-1 to TRBJ2-2; TRBD2 might be the D (5 bases). The CDR3 is 18 amino acids. Trimming pared 5 bases from V and 0 bases from J, leaving 18 bases between. CDR1 KGHDR and CDR2 SFDVKD come from the germline V gene. Here the CDR3 reads CATSAPGRRTTNTGELFF. Written as DNA, the CDR3 is TGTGCCACCAGTGCCCCCGGAAGGAGGACGACGAACACCGGGGAGCTGTTTTTT.

This clonotype was detected many times. This chain links TRBV20-1 with TRBJ1-1, with D uncertain. V was clipped by 4 bases and J by 5 bases, with 11 bases between them. This CDR3 comprises 12 residues. The germline CDR1 and CDR2 sequences are DFQATT and SNEGSKA (reference sequence). For the CDR3, the DNA is TGCAGTGCTACAGACCTCGGGACTGAAGCTTTCTTT. Residues: CSATDLGTEAFF.

Ten or more counts support this clonotype. This CDR3 is CASSLLGGGADTQYF. The DNA of the CDR3 is TGCGCCAGCAGCCTACTTGGCGGGGGGGCAGATACGCAGTATTTT. The V and J genes are TRBV5-1 and TRBJ2-3, with 9 bases matching TRBD2. Germline trimming cut 4 bases from V and 4 bases from J; bases unmatched to any gene: 7. Germline-derived CDR1 and CDR2 are SGHRS and YFSETQ. This CDR3 is built from 15 residues. Variable domain in full (rest from reference TRBV5-1 and TRBJ2-3): KAGVTQTPRYLIKTRGQQVTLSCSPISGHRSVSWYQQTPGQGLQFLFEYFSETQRNKGNFPGRFSGRQFSNSRSEMNVSTLELGDSALYLCASSLLGGGADTQYFGPGTRLTVL.

Many counts were recorded for this clonotype. This chain uses TRBV20-1 with TRBJ2-1; TRBD2 agrees at 11 bases. Germline values: CDR1 DFQATT, CDR2 SNEGSKA (reference sequence). With V trimmed by 5 bases and J by 2 bases, 8 bases remained unmatched. The CDR3 totals 16 residues. CDR3 region: CSAGSLAGGTYNEQFF. The DNA of the CDR3 is TGCAGTGCTGGATCCCTAGCGGGGGGAACCTACAATGAGCAGTTCTTC.

This clonotype was counted at least ten times. V and J are TRBV4-1 and TRBJ2-5; D not resolved. V lost 4 bases to trimming and J lost 4 bases, with 10 bases between them. CDR3 size: 13 residues. Germline CDR1 reads MGHRA; CDR2 reads YSYEKL. In DNA form, the CDR3 reads TGCGCCAGCAGCCCCCCGCTTTCAGAGACCCAGTACTTC. Translating it yields CASSPPLSETQYF.

This clonotype was recorded many times. V is TRBV6-6 and J is TRBJ1-6; D not certain. The germline V gene has CDR1 MNHNY and CDR2 SVGAGI (reference sequence). The CDR3 runs to 13 residues. The germline V and J ends were trimmed by 6 bases and 0 bases, with 3 bases remaining between them. The CDR3 reads CASSHSYNSPLHF. DNA for the CDR3: TGTGCCAGCAGCCACTCCTATAATTCACCCCTCCACTTT.

This clonotype was observed many times. The chain employs TRBV5-1 and TRBJ2-5, with D uncertain. This CDR3 region has 13 residues. Trimming removed 1 base from V and 5 bases from J, with 9 bases in between. Germline-derived CDR1 and CDR2 are SGHRS and YFSETQ. CDR3 protein: CASSLSPSETQYF. DNA for the CDR3: TGCGCCAGCAGCTTGTCACCGTCGGAGACCCAGTACTTC.

The V call is TRBV20-1, the J call TRBJ2-7; 10 nucleotides match TRBD1. J was trimmed by 2 bases and V by 5 bases; bases with no gene match: 0. Germline CDR1 is DFQATT and CDR2 is SNEGSKA (reference sequence). This CDR3 comprises 12 residues. CDR3 residues: CSAGTGAYEQYV. The DNA of the CDR3 is TGCAGTGCTGGGACAGGGGCCTACGAGCAGTACGTC.

This clonotype appeared many times. The chain employs TRBV6-5 and TRBJ2-6, with TRBD2 matching 13 bases. CDR3 length: 18 residues. Trimming at V came to 5 bases and at J to 5 bases, leaving 9 bases not matched to a gene. In germline, CDR1 is MNHEY, CDR2 SVGAGI. DNA for the CDR3: TGTGCCAGCAGTAAAGGGACTAGCGGGGCTCTTCGGGCCAACGTCCTGACTTTC. It is translated as CASSKGTSGALRANVLTF.

Many counts were recorded for this clonotype. This rearrangement joins TRBV5-1 to TRBJ2-7; the D is unclear. This CDR3 is built from 13 residues. From germline, CDR1 is SGHRS and CDR2 YFSETQ. Trimming pared 0 bases from V and 2 bases from J, leaving 6 bases between. CDR3 amino acids: CASSLEAAYEQYF. The CDR3 nucleotides read TGCGCCAGCAGCTTGGAGGCAGCCTACGAGCAGTACTTC.

This clonotype was observed a few times. The V call is TRBV5-5, the J call TRBJ1-5, with TRBD1 as a possible D gene (5 bases). Looked up from germline, CDR1 is SGHKS and CDR2 is YYEKEE (reference sequence). The CDR3 spans 14 residues. V shed 0 bases and J shed 6 bases, with 10 bases lying between them. CDR3 in DNA: TGTGCCAGCAGCTTGGCGGGGGACCTTCAGCCCCAGCATTTT. Its translation: CASSLAGDLQPQHF.

In this sample, this clonotype turned up a few times. The chain carries TRBV5-1 and TRBJ1-5, with D unresolved. Trimming removed 0 bases at V and 3 bases at J, with 7 bases between. Germline CDR1 SGHRS, CDR2 YFSETQ. The CDR3 is made up of 14 amino acids. CDR3 sequence: CASSLDANNQPQHF. The CDR3 DNA reads TGCGCCAGCAGCTTGGACGCCAACAATCAGCCCCAGCATTTT.